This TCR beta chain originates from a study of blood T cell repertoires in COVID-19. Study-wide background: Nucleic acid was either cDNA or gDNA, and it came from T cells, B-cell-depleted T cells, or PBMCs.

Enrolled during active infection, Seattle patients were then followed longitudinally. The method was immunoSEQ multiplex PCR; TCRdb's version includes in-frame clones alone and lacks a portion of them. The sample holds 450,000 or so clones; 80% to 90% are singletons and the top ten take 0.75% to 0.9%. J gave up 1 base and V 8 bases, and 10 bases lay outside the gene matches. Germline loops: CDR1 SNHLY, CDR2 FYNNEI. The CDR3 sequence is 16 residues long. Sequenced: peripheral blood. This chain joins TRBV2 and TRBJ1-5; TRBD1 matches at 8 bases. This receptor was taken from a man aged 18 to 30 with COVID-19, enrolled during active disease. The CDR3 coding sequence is TGTGCCAGCGCAAGGGGGCAGGGGGCAAGCAATCAGCCCCAGCATTTT. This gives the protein CASARGQGASNQPQHF.